The 29 T cell receptor beta chains given below trace back to one sample, sequenced in a study of T cells in Graves' hyperthyroidism and ophthalmopathy. RNA transcripts gave rise to amplified TCR beta CDR3 regions. A first-round RT-PCR of the TCR CDR3 used the HTBI primer set. TCRdb ran MiXCR on the multiplex PCR reads and lists one entry per CDR3 protein. Seen here are some 490,000 distinct CDR3 sequences, 16% observed once, and the top ten hold 25% to 30%. The sequencing input was blood. Every receptor here comes from a woman in her 30s with Graves' ophthalmopathy.

This clonotype was recorded many times. The rearrangement links TRBV7-9 to TRBJ2-1; tentative D call: TRBD1 (5 bases). The V and J ends lost 4 bases and 5 bases respectively, with 21 bases between them. Germline V lookup: CDR1 SEHNR, CDR2 FQNEAQ (reference sequence). The CDR3 contains 17 residues. For the CDR3, the DNA is TGTGCCAGCAGCTCGCCGCCAAGCTTTAGGGGTGACAATGAGCAGTTCTTC. This codes for CASSSPPSFRGDNEQFF.

This clonotype has only a few counts. The rearrangement uses TRBV10-3 and TRBJ2-2; D gene unclear. There are 14 residues in the CDR3. Germline-derived CDR1 and CDR2 are ENHRY and SYGVKD. The ends were cut back, 0 bases at V and 7 bases at J, with 9 bases in the middle. As DNA, the CDR3 is TGTGCCATCAGTGAGTCGATCTTTAACGGGGAGCTGTTTTTT. Amino acids: CAISESIFNGELFF.

This clonotype was counted a few times. The chain employs TRBV7-9 and TRBJ2-5, with D tentatively TRBD1 (6 bases). With 6 bases removed from V and 0 bases from J, the gap between germline ends came to 17 bases. The CDR3 runs to 16 residues. Germline CDR1 is SEHNR and CDR2 is FQNEAQ (reference sequence). CDR3 sequence (DNA): TGTGCCAGCAGTAGCTTCATAGGGGGTGACCAAGAGACCCAGTACTTC. Its translation is CASSSFIGGDQETQYF. Using reference TRBV7-9 and TRBJ2-5 for the parts outside the CDR3, the full variable domain is DTGVSQNPRHKITKRGQNVTFRCDPISEHNRLYWYRQTLGQGPEFLTYFQNEAQLEKSRLLSDRFSAERPKGSFSTLEIQRTEQGDSAMYLCASSSFIGGDQETQYFGPGTRLLVL.

The table lists this clonotype with a few counts. The chain has TRBV4-3 and TRBJ2-1; D is unclear. Looked up from germline, CDR1 is LGHNA and CDR2 is YSLEER. The V and J ends lost 4 bases and 0 bases respectively, with 19 bases between them. The CDR3 runs 18 residues. The CDR3 is CASSPDGLLGSSYNEQFF. DNA of the CDR3: TGCGCCAGCAGCCCAGACGGTCTGCTGGGAAGCTCCTACAATGAGCAGTTCTTC.

In its sample, this clonotype was seen a few times. This rearrangement joins TRBV27 to TRBJ2-1; 14 bases fit TRBD2. After removal of 4 bases from V and 10 bases from J, the junction contained 9 bases not matched to a gene. The germline CDR1 and CDR2 sequences are MNHEY and SMNVEV (reference sequence). The CDR3 extends over 16 amino acids. Here the CDR3 DNA reads TGTGCCAGCAGTTCCCAGACTAGCGGGAGGGCCAGGGAGCAGTTCTTC. Translated: CASSSQTSGRAREQFF.

This clonotype was detected many times. The chain links TRBV29-1 to TRBJ2-3, with unresolved D. The CDR3 covers 10 residues. Trimming removed 7 bases from V and 3 bases from J, with 5 bases in between. Germline assignment: CDR1 SQVTM and CDR2 ANQGSEA. The CDR3 protein is CSGSTDTQYF. Written as DNA, the CDR3 is TGCAGCGGATCAACAGATACGCAGTATTTT.

The rearrangement joins TRBV20-1 to TRBJ2-4; TRBD2 is a possible D gene (5 bases). Trimming left V 0 bases short and J 7 bases short, with 13 bases between. In germline, CDR1 is DFQATT, CDR2 SNEGSKA (reference sequence). The CDR3 length is 14 residues. CDR3 loop: CSARDVGVRNIQYF. For the CDR3, the DNA is TGCAGTGCTAGAGATGTCGGGGTCCGTAACATTCAGTACTTC.

This clonotype has a handful of counts. The chain couples TRBV14 to TRBJ1-2; D remains unclear. CDR3 length equals 13 residues. The V gene's germline CDR1 is SGHDN and CDR2 FVKESK. V lost 4 bases to trimming and J lost 4 bases, with 10 bases between them. CDR3 sequence reads: CASSRSMAYGYTF. The CDR3 DNA sequence: TGTGCCAGCAGCCGATCCATGGCCTATGGCTACACCTTC.

This clonotype showed up just a few times. The V gene is TRBV28, the J gene TRBJ1-5, with D tentatively TRBD1 (6 bases). The CDR3 has 16 amino acids. CDR1 and CDR2 (germline): MDHEN, SYDVKM. V lost 5 bases and J 6 bases, leaving 20 bases between the germline ends. The chain's CDR3 is CASSEDRGAYGQPQHF. The CDR3 DNA is TGTGCCAGCAGTGAAGACCGGGGGGCGTACGGTCAGCCCCAGCATTTT. Combining the CDR3 with reference TRBV28 and TRBJ1-5 gives the whole variable domain DVKVTQSSRYLVKRTGEKVFLECVQDMDHENMFWYRQDPGLGLRLIYFSYDVKMKEKGDIPEGYSVSREKKERFSLILESASTNQTSMYLCASSEDRGAYGQPQHFGDGTRLSIL.

This chain connects TRBV6-2 or TRBV6-3 to TRBJ1-1; weak D call: TRBD1 (6 bases). The CDR3 spans 13 residues. Germline V gene sequence: CDR1 MNHEY, CDR2 SVGEGT. V lost 9 bases, J lost 5 bases, and 16 bases lay in between. The CDR3 is CASGMTGGTEAFF. In nucleotides, the CDR3 is TGTGCCAGTGGAATGACAGGAGGTACTGAAGCTTTCTTT.

This clonotype appeared many times. The chain carries TRBV10-3 and TRBJ2-2; 11 bases are a match to TRBD2. V was pared by 6 bases and J by 0 bases, with 15 bases of the junction left unmatched. Germline V gives CDR1 ENHRY, CDR2 SYGVKD. The CDR3 consists of 20 residues. CDR3 sequence: CAIRTAGRTSGFANTGELFF. For the CDR3, the DNA is TGTGCCATCAGGACCGCGGGCCGGACTAGCGGGTTCGCGAACACCGGGGAGCTGTTTTTT.

In this sample, this clonotype turned up many times. The chain carries TRBV28 and TRBJ2-3, with D unresolved. The CDR3 runs 11 residues. CDR1 is MDHEN, CDR2 SYDVKM, per germline. The chain's CDR3 is CASGSTDTQYF. The CDR3 DNA is TGTGCTAGTGGTTCGACAGATACGCAGTATTTT.

The CDR3 protein is CSARSGTSGYNEQFF. Here the CDR3 DNA reads TGCAGTGCTAGATCCGGGACTAGCGGCTACAATGAGCAGTTCTTC. The chain recombines TRBV20-1 with TRBJ2-1; 11 nucleotides agree with TRBD2. Germline CDR1 and CDR2: DFQATT and SNEGSKA (reference sequence). V was clipped by 2 bases and J by 3 bases; unmatched bases: 3. This CDR3 region has 15 residues.

There are many counts of this clonotype. The rearrangement links TRBV6-5 to TRBJ2-1, with D unresolved. From germline, CDR1 is MNHEY and CDR2 SVGAGI. The CDR3 length is 15 residues. V dropped 2 bases and J dropped 2 bases, with 10 bases sitting between them. The CDR3 region has the DNA TGTGCCAGCAGTTACGAGTTTACCCCCTACAATGAGCAGTTCTTC. It translates to CASSYEFTPYNEQFF.

This clonotype was recorded at least ten times. The chain carries TRBV5-8 and TRBJ2-5; D is possibly TRBD1 or TRBD2 (5 bases each). Per the germline V gene, CDR1 is SGHTS and CDR2 is YDEGEE. Trimming left V 1 base short and J 2 bases short, with 15 bases between. This CDR3 contains 16 residues. Written as DNA, the CDR3 is TGTGCCAGCAGCTTGATTCGGGGACCACTACAAGAGACCCAGTACTTC. Translation: CASSLIRGPLQETQYF.

This chain connects TRBV28 to TRBJ2-7, with 8 bases lining up with TRBD2. Germline CDR1 is MDHEN and CDR2 is SYDVKM. This CDR3 contains 14 residues. The V segment lost 8 bases and the J segment 4 bases; nucleotides outside the gene matches: 10. The CDR3 here is CASLGAGGIYEQYF. The CDR3, as DNA: TGTGCCAGCCTTGGGGCGGGAGGTATTTACGAGCAGTACTTC.

About this clonotype: Relative to the germline gene, one junction end is altered; a read error may explain this. V is TRBV11-2 and J is TRBJ1-5, with D possibly matching TRBD1 (6 bases). CDR3 size: 13 residues. The germline gives CDR1 SGHAT, CDR2 FQNNGV. The CDR3 is CASSQEGDQPQHF. In nucleotides, the CDR3 is TGCGCCAGCAGCCAAGAGGGGGATCAGCCCCAGCATTTT.

The chain has TRBV9 and TRBJ2-1, with TRBD1 as a possible D gene (5 bases). CDR3 length: 14 amino acids. The V gene lost 0 bases and the J gene lost 6 bases, with 10 bases spanning the gap. Germline CDR1 is SGDLS and CDR2 is YYNGEE. The CDR3 loop reads CASSVGGHINEQFF. The DNA for the CDR3 is TGTGCCAGCAGCGTAGGAGGACACATCAATGAGCAGTTCTTC.

A note on this clonotype: Mismatch with germline at one junction end may stem from a read error. J is TRBJ1-1 and V is TRBV12-3 or TRBV12-4; 10 bases agree with TRBD1. This CDR3 contains 16 residues. This CDR3 reads CAGRTGTGAWDTEAFF. Here the CDR3 DNA reads TGTGCCGGCAGAACCGGGACAGGGGCTTGGGACACTGAAGCTTTCTTT.

This chain joins TRBV20-1 and TRBJ2-1; 10 bases are a match to TRBD1. The CDR3 extends over 14 amino acids. The V gene end was trimmed by 6 bases and the J gene end by 7 bases; junction bases not matched to a gene: 9. Germline V gives CDR1 DFQATT, CDR2 SNEGSKA (reference sequence). In DNA form, the CDR3 reads TGCAGTGCGCAGACAGGGGGCGCGAGGAATGAGCAGTTCTTC. Residues: CSAQTGGARNEQFF.

This clonotype has a handful of counts. The chain links TRBV6-1 to TRBJ2-2; D unresolved. Germline lookup yields CDR1 MNHNS and CDR2 SASEGT. There are 11 residues in the CDR3. Trimming removed 7 bases at V and 7 bases at J, with 7 bases between. The CDR3 DNA reads as TGTGCCAGCAAGGGCGGCGGGGAGCTGTTTTTT. This codes for CASKGGGELFF.

This clonotype was observed a few times. V gene TRBV5-1 combines with J gene TRBJ2-1; 7 bases are shared with TRBD1. Trimming at V came to 0 bases and at J to 9 bases, leaving 3 bases not matched to a gene. Germline CDR1 and CDR2: SGHRS and YFSETQ. The CDR3 loop spans 13 amino acids. Written as DNA, the CDR3 is TGCGCCAGCAGCTTGGATACAGGGGTTGAGCAGTTCTTC. The encoded protein is CASSLDTGVEQFF.

This clonotype was seen many times. The chain carries TRBV28 and TRBJ2-1, with 11 bases matching TRBD2. J gave up 2 bases and V 4 bases, and 4 bases lay outside the gene matches. There are 16 residues in the CDR3. Germline values: CDR1 MDHEN, CDR2 SYDVKM. The CDR3 nucleotides read TGTGCCAGCAGTTCTCTACTAGCGGGAGCCTACAATGAGCAGTTCTTC. Translating it yields CASSSLLAGAYNEQFF.

This clonotype was found many times. The CDR3 protein is CAWNRPINTEAFF. CDR3 DNA sequence: TGTGCCTGGAATAGGCCGATAAACACTGAAGCTTTCTTT. This chain uses TRBV30 with TRBJ1-1; no reliable D call. V gave up 4 bases and J gave up 2 bases, with 11 bases separating them. Germline CDR1 and CDR2: GTSNPN and SVGIG (reference sequence). The CDR3 totals 13 residues.

In this sample, this clonotype turned up many times. This rearrangement joins TRBV9 to TRBJ1-1, with 9 nucleotides matching TRBD1. The V segment lost 2 bases and the J segment 4 bases; nucleotides outside the gene matches: 0. Per the germline V gene, CDR1 is SGDLS and CDR2 is YYNGEE. The length of the CDR3 is 13 residues. The CDR3 is CASSVTGGTEAFF. Here the CDR3 DNA reads TGTGCCAGCAGCGTGACAGGGGGCACTGAAGCTTTCTTT.

The J gene is TRBJ2-1, the V gene TRBV20-1, with TRBD2 matching over 15 bases. Germline V lookup: CDR1 DFQATT, CDR2 SNEGSKA (reference sequence). V gave up 3 bases and J gave up 2 bases; unmatched junction bases: 5. The CDR3 totals 17 residues. The CDR3 region has the DNA TGCAGTGCTAGTGTATGGACTAGCGGGAGGGCCTACAATGAGCAGTTCTTC. This translates into CSASVWTSGRAYNEQFF.

Many counts were recorded for this clonotype. The junction departs from germline at one end; a sequencing error may be responsible. The rearrangement links TRBV7-2 to TRBJ2-3; 13 bases fit TRBD2. Per the germline V gene, CDR1 is SGHTA and CDR2 is FQGNSA. The CDR3 is 17 amino acids. CDR3 sequence reads: CASSPRTSGSGTDTQYF. Written as DNA, the CDR3 is TGCGCCAGCAGCCCAAGGACTAGCGGGAGTGGCACAGATACGCAGTATTTT. The variable domain in full, completed from reference TRBV7-2 and TRBJ2-3, reads GAGVSQSPSNKVTEKGKDVELRCDPISGHTALYWYRQSLGQGLEFLIYFQGNSAPDKSGLPSDRFSAERTGGSVSTLTIQRTQQEDSAVYLCASSPRTSGSGTDTQYFGPGTRLTVL.

This clonotype occurred a few times. This chain connects TRBV2 to TRBJ2-3; TRBD1 matches at 10 bases. Germline V gene data show CDR1 as SNHLY and CDR2 as FYNNEI. This CDR3 has 18 amino acids. With 6 bases clipped from V and 2 bases from J, the junction kept 14 bases outside the gene matches. The CDR3 DNA reads TGTGCCAGCAGGGGACAGGGGATGAGACTAGTCCTCACAGATACGCAGTATTTT. Residues: CASRGQGMRLVLTDTQYF.

Ten or more counts support this clonotype. V usage is TRBV5-5 and J usage is TRBJ2-1, with a tentative D call TRBD1 (6 bases). Between the trimmed V and J ends, which lost 2 bases and 2 bases, there was a span of 11 bases. CDR1 and CDR2 from the germline V gene are SGHKS and YYEKEE (reference sequence). The CDR3 covers 15 residues. CDR3 protein: CASSFAQGTYNEQFF. The CDR3 nucleotides are TGTGCCAGCAGCTTTGCACAGGGCACCTACAATGAGCAGTTCTTC.